This T cell receptor beta chain stems from a study of T cell responses to AZD1222 COVID-19 vaccine. Sequenced by immunoSEQ multiplex PCR; TCRdb stores in-frame clones only, minus some. The sample carries 100,000 to 120,000 clones, roughly 88% recorded once. A word on this clone: What it binds is not known.

Findings and caveats of the study: There were mostly white British donors and more females than males, and clonal diversity was possibly underestimated. Vaccine-associated CD4 TCRs spanned spike, dominant at 160-218 and 743-854.

Trimming removed 7 bases from V and 4 bases from J; junction bases left unmatched: 3. In germline, CDR1 is MNHEY, CDR2 SVGAGI. This CDR3 is built from 12 residues. This receptor was taken from an adult in good health. J is TRBJ1-1 and V is TRBV6-5; 7 bases are a match to TRBD1. Sequenced here: peripheral blood, sampled on day 0 of AZD1222 vaccination. The CDR3 reads CASNNRGTEAFF. As DNA, the CDR3 is TGTGCCAGCAATAACAGGGGCACTGAAGCTTTCTTT.